One sample yielded the 29 T cell receptor beta chains listed below, sequenced in a study of PD-L1 blockade in urothelial cancer. The time point here: pretreatment peripheral blood. Profiling relied on immunoSEQ multiplex PCR, and the TCRdb table lists in-frame clones only, not all of them. The sample lists roughly 63,000 clones; roughly four fifths were seen once. The source material was PBMCs, sampled around atezolizumab (anti-PD-L1) treatment. The receptors were sampled from a man between 65 and 85 years old with urothelial cancer.

The rearrangement uses TRBV2 and TRBJ2-5; weak D call: TRBD2 (7 bases). The CDR3 consists of 15 residues. Germline V gene data show CDR1 as SNHLY and CDR2 as FYNNEI. Between the trimmed V and J ends, which lost 0 bases and 5 bases, there was a span of 13 bases. The CDR3 sequence: CASSEARGGGETQYF. The CDR3 DNA follows: TGTGCCAGCAGTGAAGCGAGGGGGGGCGGGGAGACCCAGTACTTC.

This clone has a handful of counts. The chain has TRBV5-1 and TRBJ2-2; a possible D gene is TRBD1 (6 bases). Germline values: CDR1 SGHRS, CDR2 YFSETQ. This CDR3 contains 15 residues. Trimming removed 4 bases at V and 0 bases at J, with 10 bases between. CDR3 loop: CASSVQGSNTGELFF. CDR3 in DNA: TGCGCCAGCAGCGTACAGGGTTCGAACACCGGGGAGCTGTTTTTT.

The chain couples TRBV5-1 to TRBJ2-5, with 10 bases matching TRBD1. The J segment lost 5 bases and the V segment lost 3 bases, leaving 7 bases of the junction unmatched. CDR1 is SGHRS, CDR2 YFSETQ, per germline. The CDR3 is made up of 15 amino acids. The CDR3 reads CASSSGQGLQETQYF. The DNA of the CDR3 is TGCGCCAGCAGCTCGGGACAGGGGTTACAGGAGACCCAGTACTTC.

This chain joins TRBV5-5 and TRBJ1-1; 8 bases are a match to TRBD1. Germline loops: CDR1 SGHKS, CDR2 YYEKEE (reference sequence). The CDR3 is 16 amino acids. Trimming removed 0 bases from V and 1 base from J; junction bases left unmatched: 5. The CDR3 sequence: CASSLGTGLPNTEAFF. CDR3 DNA sequence: TGTGCCAGCAGCTTGGGGACAGGGCTACCGAACACTGAAGCTTTCTTT.

The gene calls are TRBV4-3 and TRBJ1-4, with D possibly being TRBD1 (5 bases). CDR1 is LGHNA, CDR2 YSLEER, per germline. This CDR3 has 16 residues. V lost 3 bases, J lost 0 bases, and 11 bases lay in between. CDR3: CASSQVGGATNEKLFF. The CDR3 bases are TGCGCCAGCAGCCAGGTCGGGGGGGCAACTAATGAAAAACTGTTTTTT.

V usage is TRBV29-1 and J usage is TRBJ2-4, with D perhaps TRBD2 (6 bases). This CDR3 has 14 residues. The V end was cut by 6 bases, the J end by 4 bases, with 16 bases between. Germline V gives CDR1 SQVTM, CDR2 ANQGSEA. The CDR3 nucleotides are TGCAGCGTCCTGGGGGGAGACAGAAAAAACATTCAGTACTTC. It yields the protein CSVLGGDRKNIQYF.

This sequence joins TRBV5-4 and TRBJ2-1; 12 nucleotides align to TRBD2. Germline lookup yields CDR1 SGHNT and CDR2 YYREEE (reference sequence). CDR3 size: 15 residues. The V gene end was trimmed by 5 bases and the J gene end by 8 bases; junction bases not matched to a gene: 8. This chain's CDR3 is CASSPTSGGGDEQFF. The CDR3 DNA reads as TGTGCCAGCAGTCCGACTAGCGGGGGAGGGGATGAGCAGTTCTTC.

This clone was detected only once. This chain joins TRBV4-3 and TRBJ2-1; possible D gene TRBD1, 5 bases. Trimming took 0 bases from V and 9 from J, leaving 12 bases between them. Per the germline V gene, CDR1 is LGHNA and CDR2 is YSLEER. The CDR3 has 14 amino acids. In DNA, the CDR3 is TGCGCCAGCAGCCAAGATAAGTGGGGCTTTGAGCAGTTCTTC. Its translation is CASSQDKWGFEQFF.

V gene TRBV29-1 combines with J gene TRBJ1-2; no clear D gene. The V end lost 4 bases, the J end lost 0 bases, and 6 bases lay between the germline ends. The CDR3 runs to 12 residues. Germline loops: CDR1 SQVTM, CDR2 ANQGSEA. In DNA form, the CDR3 reads TGCAGCGTTGGAGGGACTAACTATGGCTACACCTTC. Protein: CSVGGTNYGYTF.

The CDR3, as DNA: TGTGCCAGCTCACCGACCATACTGACTAGGCAGTATTTT. Protein product: CASSPTILTRQYF. V is TRBV18 and J is TRBJ2-3; TRBD2 is a possible D gene (6 bases). CDR3 size: 13 residues. The V end lost 3 bases, the J end lost 11 bases, and 15 bases lay between the germline ends. Germline-derived CDR1 and CDR2 are KGHSH and LQKENI.

The rearrangement joins TRBV2 to TRBJ2-2; D perhaps matches TRBD1 (5 bases). Trimming removed 8 bases from V and 5 bases from J, with 15 bases in between. Germline loops: CDR1 SNHLY, CDR2 FYNNEI. The CDR3 has 14 residues. The CDR3 region is CASYARANTGELFF. The CDR3 nucleotides are TGTGCCAGCTACGCCAGGGCTAATACCGGGGAGCTGTTTTTT.

The chain employs TRBV19 and TRBJ1-1, with no clear D. This CDR3 region has 13 residues. Germline V gives CDR1 LNHDA, CDR2 SQIVND (reference sequence). V lost 3 bases, J lost 8 bases, and 13 bases lay in between. CDR3 amino acids: CASSIPGELEAFF. The CDR3 nucleotides are TGTGCCAGTAGTATCCCCGGAGAGTTGGAAGCTTTCTTT. Using reference TRBV19 and TRBJ1-1 for the parts outside the CDR3, the full variable domain is DGGITQSPKYLFRKEGQNVTLSCEQNLNHDAMYWYRQDPGQGLRLIYYSQIVNDFQKGDIAEGYSVSREKKESFPLTVTSAQKNPTAFYLCASSIPGELEAFFGQGTRLTVV.

This rearrangement joins TRBV7-3 to TRBJ2-5, with 16 bases aligning to TRBD2. From germline, CDR1 is SGHTA and CDR2 FQGTGA. The junction had 4 bases not matched to a gene; V was cut back by 8 bases and J by 4 bases. The CDR3 consists of 15 residues. The CDR3 DNA sequence: TGTGCCAGCGGGACTAGCGGGGGGGGTGGAGAGACCCAGTACTTC. Encoded protein: CASGTSGGGGETQYF. The full variable domain, rest sourced from reference TRBV7-3 and TRBJ2-5, is GAGVSQTPSNKVTEKGKYVELRCDPISGHTALYWYRQSLGQGPEFLIYFQGTGAADDSGLPNDRFFAVRPEGSVSTLKIQRTERGDSAVYLCASGTSGGGGETQYFGPGTRLLVL.

The chain carries TRBV7-8 and TRBJ2-3; the match to TRBD2 covers 10 bases. The CDR3 runs to 17 residues. Losses at the gene ends were 2 bases for V and 3 bases for J; bases not matched to a gene: 8. From germline, CDR1 is SGHVS and CDR2 FQNEAQ. The CDR3 DNA sequence: TGTGCCAGCAGCTTATCAACCAGCGGGAGGGGGACAGATACGCAGTATTTT. Residues: CASSLSTSGRGTDTQYF.

CDR3 DNA: TGTGCCAGCAGCTTAGTCCCGGGACTAGCGGGAGGAGAGACCCAGTACTTC. This codes for CASSLVPGLAGGETQYF. The genes are TRBV7-2 and TRBJ2-5, with 15 bases lining up with TRBD2. Unmatched junction bases numbered 4, after V lost 1 base and J lost 4 bases. The germline gives CDR1 SGHTA, CDR2 FQGNSA. This CDR3 has 17 residues.

This clone has only one observation. The chain couples TRBV7-7 to TRBJ2-7; 7 nucleotides match TRBD1. The CDR3 contains 14 residues. CDR1 and CDR2 (germline): SSHAT, FNYEAQ (reference sequence). Trimming cost V 5 bases and J 1 base; bases outside gene matches: 5. The CDR3 region has the DNA TGTGCCAGCAGCCCTCGACAGGGTTCCTACGAGCAGTACTTC. This translates into CASSPRQGSYEQYF.

CDR3 sequence: CASSPGTLGPYEQYF. The CDR3 nucleotides read TGTGCCAGCAGCCCCGGGACTCTTGGTCCCTACGAGCAGTACTTC. This chain connects TRBV7-2 to TRBJ2-7, with a weak D call TRBD2 (6 bases). The CDR3 length is 15 residues. The V end lost 5 bases, the J end lost 2 bases, and 16 bases lay between the germline ends. Germline loops: CDR1 SGHTA, CDR2 FQGNSA.

This clone was observed a handful of times. The CDR3 region is CASITGTEAFF. Written as DNA, the CDR3 is TGTGCCAGCATCACCGGCACTGAAGCTTTCTTT. V usage is TRBV6-5 and J usage is TRBJ1-1; unclear D gene. Germline V gives CDR1 MNHEY, CDR2 SVGAGI. The CDR3 spans 11 residues. With 7 bases removed from V and 4 bases from J, the gap between germline ends came to 7 bases.

The chain has TRBV6-5 and TRBJ2-7; TRBD2 aligns across 7 bases. The CDR3 spans 14 residues. Trimming took 7 bases from V and 2 from J; bases not matched to a gene: 8. Germline assignment: CDR1 MNHEY and CDR2 SVGAGI. The CDR3 DNA follows: TGTGCCAGCAAAAGACAGCGGGAAACCTACGAGCAGTACTTC. Translating it yields CASKRQRETYEQYF.

The rearrangement links TRBV2 to TRBJ2-2, with D perhaps TRBD1 (5 bases). V lost 7 bases to trimming and J lost 6 bases, with 12 bases between them. The CDR3 runs to 13 residues. The germline gives CDR1 SNHLY, CDR2 FYNNEI. The CDR3: CASTLQGSGELFF. The CDR3 DNA follows: TGTGCCAGCACCCTCCAGGGATCCGGGGAGCTGTTTTTT. Looking up the rest from reference TRBV2 and TRBJ2-2 gives the full variable domain: EPEVTQTPSHQVTQMGQEVILRCVPISNHLYFYWYRQILGQKVEFLVSFYNNEISEKSEIFDDQFSVERPDGSNFTLKIRSTKLEDSAMYFCASTLQGSGELFFGEGSRLTVL.

V and J are TRBV6-5 and TRBJ2-7; TRBD2 agrees at 8 bases. The germline V gene encodes CDR1 MNHEY and CDR2 SVGAGI. Trimming cost V 2 bases and J 0 bases; bases outside gene matches: 3. The CDR3 is 15 amino acids. This CDR3 is CASSYPSGGSYEQYF. Here the CDR3 DNA reads TGTGCCAGCAGTTACCCGAGCGGGGGCTCCTACGAGCAGTACTTC.

Concerning this clone itself: The junction does not match germline at one end; this may be a read error. The chain combines TRBV7-7 with TRBJ2-2; 12 bases agree with TRBD2. Looked up from germline, CDR1 is SSHAT and CDR2 is FNYEAQ (reference sequence). This CDR3 is built from 17 residues. DNA for the CDR3: TGTGCTAGCAGTTCGACTAGCGGGAGACCGAACACCGGGGAGCTGTTTTTT. This sequence encodes CASSSTSGRPNTGELFF.

This clone is deemed medium-sized. The rearrangement joins TRBV4-1 to TRBJ2-7; 7 bases line up with TRBD1. V trimming: 3 bases; J trimming: 3 bases; junction bases outside the gene matches: 11. This CDR3 comprises 16 residues. Germline CDR1 MGHRA, CDR2 YSYEKL. CDR3 protein: CASSQEKSGGIYEQYF. Here the CDR3 DNA reads TGCGCCAGCAGCCAGGAAAAGTCAGGGGGAATCTACGAGCAGTACTTC.

The chain carries TRBV2 and TRBJ1-4; no definite D call. Germline CDR1 is SNHLY and CDR2 is FYNNEI. This CDR3 contains 17 residues. The V and J ends lost 3 bases and 2 bases respectively, with 16 bases between them. The CDR3 nucleotides read TGTGCCAGCAGTGACACTATAGGGAGAGTTACTAATGAAAAACTGTTTTTT. This encodes CASSDTIGRVTNEKLFF.

Written as DNA, the CDR3 is TGTGCCAGCAGCATCACAGGGGGGGGCGTTGGAGAGGGCTACACCTTC. It translates to CASSITGGGVGEGYTF. V and J are TRBV7-6 and TRBJ1-2, with 8 bases matching TRBD1. The CDR3 runs 16 residues. CDR1 SGHVS and CDR2 FNYEAQ come from the germline V gene. J lost 8 bases, V lost 5 bases, and 16 bases had no gene match.

The chain has TRBV4-1 and TRBJ2-2; TRBD2 aligns across 7 bases. CDR1 and CDR2 (germline): MGHRA, YSYEKL. The V gene end was trimmed by 1 base and the J gene end by 5 bases; junction bases not matched to a gene: 4. CDR3 length: 15 residues. The CDR3 nucleotides are TGCGCCAGCAGCCAAGTTATTAGCGGGACCGGGGAGCTGTTTTTT. Its translation: CASSQVISGTGELFF.

This sequence joins TRBV5-1 and TRBJ2-3, with D perhaps TRBD1 (6 bases). This CDR3 contains 15 residues. The V end lost 3 bases, the J end lost 1 base, and 12 bases lay between the germline ends. CDR1 and CDR2 from the germline V gene are SGHRS and YFSETQ. This CDR3 reads CASSSQGSRTDTQYF. CDR3 bases: TGCGCCAGCAGCTCCCAGGGGTCCCGCACAGATACGCAGTATTTT. The entire variable domain, with the rest obtained from reference TRBV5-1 and TRBJ2-3, is as follows: KAGVTQTPRYLIKTRGQQVTLSCSPISGHRSVSWYQQTPGQGLQFLFEYFSETQRNKGNFPGRFSGRQFSNSRSEMNVSTLELGDSALYLCASSSQGSRTDTQYFGPGTRLTVL.

This clone was seen a handful of times. V and J are TRBV5-6 and TRBJ1-4, with TRBD1 as a possible D gene (5 bases). CDR3 length: 15 amino acids. Germline lookup yields CDR1 SGHDT and CDR2 YYEEEE. V gave up 4 bases and J gave up 8 bases, with 18 bases separating them. The CDR3 region has the DNA TGTGCCAGCAGCCTAGGACCCCTGGGGGGGGAAAAACTGTTTTTT. It is translated as CASSLGPLGGEKLFF. Supplemented by reference TRBV5-6 and TRBJ1-4, the full variable domain reads DAGVTQSPTHLIKTRGQQVTLRCSPKSGHDTVSWYQQALGQGPQFIFQYYEEEERQRGNFPDRFSGHQFPNYSSELNVNALLLGDSALYLCASSLGPLGGEKLFFGSGTQLSVL.

The chain uses TRBV9 and TRBJ1-3, with D uncertain. This CDR3 is 15 amino acids long. CDR1 is SGDLS and CDR2 is YYNGEE in the germline V gene. V shed 0 bases and J shed 0 bases, with 7 bases lying between them. The CDR3 is CASSVVSDSGNTIYF. Here the CDR3 DNA reads TGTGCCAGCAGCGTAGTCAGCGACTCTGGAAACACCATATATTTT.